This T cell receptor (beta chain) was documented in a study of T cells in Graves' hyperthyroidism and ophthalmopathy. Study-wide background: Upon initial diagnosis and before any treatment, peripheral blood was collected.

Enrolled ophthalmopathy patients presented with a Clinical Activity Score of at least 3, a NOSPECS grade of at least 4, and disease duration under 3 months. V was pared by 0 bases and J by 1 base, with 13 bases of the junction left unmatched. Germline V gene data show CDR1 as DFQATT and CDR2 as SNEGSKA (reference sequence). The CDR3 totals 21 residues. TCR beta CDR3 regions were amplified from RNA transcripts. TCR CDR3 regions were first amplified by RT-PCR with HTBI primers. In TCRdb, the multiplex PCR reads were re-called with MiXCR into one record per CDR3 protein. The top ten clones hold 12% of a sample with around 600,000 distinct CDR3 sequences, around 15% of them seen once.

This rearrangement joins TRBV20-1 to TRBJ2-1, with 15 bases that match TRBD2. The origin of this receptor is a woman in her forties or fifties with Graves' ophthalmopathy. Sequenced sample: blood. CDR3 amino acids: CSARDPRGLAGGPKSYNEQFF. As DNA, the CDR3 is TGCAGTGCTAGAGATCCCCGGGGACTAGCGGGAGGCCCGAAGTCCTACAATGAGCAGTTCTTC.